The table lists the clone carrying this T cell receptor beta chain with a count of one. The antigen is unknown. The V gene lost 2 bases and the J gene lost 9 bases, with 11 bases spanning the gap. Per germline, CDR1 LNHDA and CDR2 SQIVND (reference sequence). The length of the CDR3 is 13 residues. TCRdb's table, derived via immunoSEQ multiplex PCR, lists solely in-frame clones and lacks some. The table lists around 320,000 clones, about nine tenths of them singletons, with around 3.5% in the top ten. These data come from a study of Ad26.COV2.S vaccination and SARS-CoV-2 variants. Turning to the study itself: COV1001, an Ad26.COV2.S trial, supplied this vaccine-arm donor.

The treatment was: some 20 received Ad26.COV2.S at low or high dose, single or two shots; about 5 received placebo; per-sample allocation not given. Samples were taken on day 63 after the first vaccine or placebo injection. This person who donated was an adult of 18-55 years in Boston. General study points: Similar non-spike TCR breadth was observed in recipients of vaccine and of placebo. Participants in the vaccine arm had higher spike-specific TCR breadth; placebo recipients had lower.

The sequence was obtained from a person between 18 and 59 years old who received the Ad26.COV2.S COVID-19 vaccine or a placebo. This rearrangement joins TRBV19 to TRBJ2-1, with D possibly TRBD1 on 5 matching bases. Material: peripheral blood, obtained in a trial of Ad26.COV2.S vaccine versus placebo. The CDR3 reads CASSITQGGEQFF. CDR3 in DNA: TGTGCCAGTAGTATAACGCAGGGTGGTGAGCAGTTCTTC.